The T cell receptor beta chain under discussion was sequenced for a study of control samples from healthy donors and cancer patients. Profiling relied on immunoSEQ multiplex PCR, and the TCRdb table lists in-frame clones only, not all of them. Of about 44,000 clones listed, 70% to 90% were seen once; the top ten hold roughly a tenth. CDR3 length: 14 amino acids. Germline CDR1 and CDR2: SEHNR and FQNEAQ (reference sequence). Unmatched junction bases numbered 6, after V lost 4 bases and J lost 9 bases. This clone appeared a few times. The specimen sequenced was PBMCs. The rearrangement joins TRBV7-9 to TRBJ1-6; TRBD1 aligns across 7 bases. This receptor was obtained from a woman aged 55-69 years with lung cancer. CDR3 DNA sequence: TGTGCCAGCAGCTCCACAGGGGTCGGTTCACCCCTCCACTTT. Translation gives CASSSTGVGSPLHF.